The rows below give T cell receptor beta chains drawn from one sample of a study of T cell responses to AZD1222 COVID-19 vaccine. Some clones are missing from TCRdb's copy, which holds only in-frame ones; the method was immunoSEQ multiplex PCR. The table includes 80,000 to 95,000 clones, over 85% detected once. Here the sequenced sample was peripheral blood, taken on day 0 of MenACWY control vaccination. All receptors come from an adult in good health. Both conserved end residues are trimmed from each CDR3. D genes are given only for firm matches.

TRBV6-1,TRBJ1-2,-,ASSEFSLYGYT
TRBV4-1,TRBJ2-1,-,ASSQARTSGYNEQF
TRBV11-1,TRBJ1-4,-,ASSLPGYNEKLF
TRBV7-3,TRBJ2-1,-,ASSLGGSGTNEQF
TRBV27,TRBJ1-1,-,ASSARRTEAF
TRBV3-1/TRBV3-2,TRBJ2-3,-,ASSQVQWGNTDTQY
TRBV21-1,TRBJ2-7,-,ASSKEKRYEQY
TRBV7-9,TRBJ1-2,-,ASSFAFYGYT
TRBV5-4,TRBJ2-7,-,ASSLGSSDEVGRGIYEQY
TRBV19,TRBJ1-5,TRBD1,ATGTGPH
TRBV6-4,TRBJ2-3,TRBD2,ASRAVLAGGDSTDTQY
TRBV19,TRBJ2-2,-,ASSKTALNTGELF
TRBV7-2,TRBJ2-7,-,ASSLDAYEQY
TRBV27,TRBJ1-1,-,ASGFGGNTEAF
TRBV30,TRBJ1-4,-,AWSPQRATNEKLF
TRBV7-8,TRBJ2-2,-,ASSFTGEAGELF
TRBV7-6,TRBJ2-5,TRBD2,ASSNRLAGEQETQY
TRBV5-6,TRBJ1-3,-,ASSFQVLGNTIY
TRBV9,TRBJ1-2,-,ASSAGGTDYGYT
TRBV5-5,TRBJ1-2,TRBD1,ASSRQGDGYT
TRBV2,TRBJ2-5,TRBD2,ASRLAGVYETQY
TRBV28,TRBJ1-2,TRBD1,ASSSGQGYGYT
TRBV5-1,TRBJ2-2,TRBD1,ASSSPGQGVTGELF
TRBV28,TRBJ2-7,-,ASSRGSYEQY
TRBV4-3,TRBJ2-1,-,ASSSQGASEQF
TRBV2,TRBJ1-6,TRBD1,ASSEYRGNSPLH
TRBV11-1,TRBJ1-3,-,ASSSDSSGNTIY